This T cell receptor (beta chain) is from a study of blood T cell repertoires in COVID-19. Study details: The analysed material was cDNA or gDNA that came from T cells, B-cell-depleted T cells, or PBMCs.

V gave up 7 bases and J gave up 0 bases; unmatched junction bases: 15. This CDR3 is built from 16 residues. In germline, CDR1 is SQVTM, CDR2 ANQGSEA. Here immunoSEQ multiplex PCR was the method, and the copy in TCRdb shows in-frame clones only, minus some. Among 50,000 or so clones listed, approximately 90% were seen once. Sequencing was carried out using peripheral blood. The TCR was taken from a man aged 80 or over with acute or convalescent COVID-19. The gene calls are TRBV29-1 and TRBJ2-7, with 7 nucleotides matching TRBD2. In DNA, the CDR3 is TGCAGCGCGGCCCGAAGCCCCGGGACTACCTCCTACGAGCAGTACTTC. As protein: CSAARSPGTTSYEQYF.